The 10 T cell receptor beta chains in this list originate from one sample, sequenced in a study of CD8 T cells in ankylosing spondylitis. MiXCR, applied by TCRdb to the 5' RACE reads, yields one record per CDR3 protein. Of around 300,000 distinct CDR3 sequences listed, 20% were seen once; the top ten hold under 4%. The specimen was blood, either unsorted or a sorted T cell fraction (not recorded which). These receptors were collected from a female donor with ankylosing spondylitis or in good health (not recorded which).

In this sample, this clonotype turned up many times. The chain uses TRBV12-3 or TRBV12-4 and TRBJ1-2; D ambiguous. The CDR3 totals 12 residues. Deletions cut 7 bases from V and 4 bases from J, with 10 bases between. CDR3 bases: TGTGCCAGCACCATCAATATCTATGGCTACACCTTC. Its protein is CASTINIYGYTF.

This clonotype showed up just a few times. The J gene is TRBJ2-3, the V gene TRBV4-3; D unclear. Per germline, CDR1 LGHNA and CDR2 YSLEER. The CDR3 extends over 14 amino acids. V was shortened by 2 bases and J by 5 bases, with 11 bases between the two germline ends. CDR3 bases: TGCGCCAGCAGCCAACAGTCCCTTCGAGATACGCAGTATTTT. Protein: CASSQQSLRDTQYF.

There are a few counts of this clonotype. The chain employs TRBV12-5 and TRBJ2-3; 12 bases agree with TRBD2. Germline V gene sequence: CDR1 LGHNT, CDR2 FRNRAP. The CDR3 has 18 amino acids. The J segment lost 2 bases and the V segment lost 0 bases, leaving 6 bases of the junction unmatched. For the CDR3, the DNA is TGTGCTAGTGGTTTGGTACAAGGACTAGCGGGAACCACAGATACGCAGTATTTT. This codes for CASGLVQGLAGTTDTQYF.

This clonotype showed up many times. V is TRBV29-1 and J is TRBJ1-2; D remains unclear. V shed 6 bases and J shed 3 bases, with 8 bases lying between them. This CDR3 has 11 amino acids. CDR1 and CDR2 from the germline V gene are SQVTM and ANQGSEA. The CDR3 DNA reads as TGCAGCGTGGGGAAAGACTATGGCTACACCTTC. It encodes CSVGKDYGYTF.

This clonotype has more than one count but fewer than ten. The genes are TRBV12-3 or TRBV12-4 and TRBJ2-4; the D is unclear. CDR3 length: 15 residues. The ends were cut back, 3 bases at V and 4 bases at J, with 13 bases in the middle. CDR3 sequence: CASSFMVSEKNIQYF. The CDR3 nucleotides read TGTGCCAGCAGTTTCATGGTGTCAGAAAAAAACATTCAGTACTTC.

The chain recombines TRBV15 with TRBJ1-1; possibly TRBD1 for D (6 bases). This CDR3 contains 13 residues. Germline loops: CDR1 LNHNV, CDR2 YYDKDF (reference sequence). V lost 1 base and J lost 6, with 9 bases in between. The CDR3 region has the DNA TGTGCCACCAGCAGAGGGGCAGGGGCTGAAGCTTTCTTT. It codes for CATSRGAGAEAFF.

This clonotype was seen many times. The chain employs TRBV20-1 and TRBJ2-3; D perhaps matches TRBD2 (5 bases). V was cut by 3 bases and J by 2 bases, with 12 bases left in between. Per germline, CDR1 DFQATT and CDR2 SNEGSKA (reference sequence). The CDR3 consists of 14 residues. This CDR3 reads CSASGSLITDTQYF. CDR3 nucleotide sequence: TGCAGTGCTAGTGGGAGCTTGATCACAGATACGCAGTATTTT.

J is TRBJ2-7 and V is TRBV6-1, with 9 bases aligning to TRBD1. With 6 bases clipped from V and 2 bases from J, the junction kept 8 bases outside the gene matches. CDR3 length equals 15 residues. Per the germline V gene, CDR1 is MNHNS and CDR2 is SASEGT. The CDR3 spells CASSPVGTGPYEQYF. The CDR3 bases are TGTGCCAGCAGCCCAGTAGGGACAGGGCCCTACGAGCAGTACTTC.

This clonotype came up a few times. This chain links TRBV12-3 or TRBV12-4 with TRBJ1-5; 9 bases line up with TRBD1. The V gene end was trimmed by 3 bases and the J gene end by 7 bases; junction bases not matched to a gene: 4. The CDR3 spans 14 residues. This CDR3 reads CASSFTGGSQPQHF. In DNA, the CDR3 is TGTGCCAGCAGTTTCACAGGGGGCAGCCAGCCCCAGCATTTT.

This clonotype occurred many times. The CDR3 DNA reads as TGTGCCAGCAGCTCCGCTCGGCCAGATACGCAGTATTTT. It encodes CASSSARPDTQYF. The chain uses TRBV12-3 or TRBV12-4 and TRBJ2-3; D unresolved. CDR3 length equals 13 residues. V lost 6 bases and J lost 4, with 11 bases in between.